Presented here are 31 T cell receptor beta chains from one specimen sequenced in a study of control samples from healthy donors and cancer patients (dated by TCRdb to the early 2020s). Preparation of the library involved the immunoSEQ multiplex PCR assay. What TCRdb holds here is the immuneACCESS table cut down to in-frame rearrangements. Part of the clones is not present; checked against another copy, under half of the missing clones reflect an unresolved V gene, and the others are unexplained. The sample data list about 57,000 clones, and less than 95% of these were observed just once. Together, the top ten hold 0.91% of the sample. Sequenced sample: PBMCs. The receptors were sampled from a young man with colorectal cancer.

This clone came up once. The rearrangement uses TRBV6-1 and TRBJ1-2; D is unclear. The CDR3 is 12 amino acids. The germline gives CDR1 MNHNS, CDR2 SASEGT. The germline V and J ends were trimmed by 1 base and 8 bases, with 8 bases remaining between them. The CDR3 DNA reads TGTGCCAGCAGTGAAGGTATGCGCGGCTACACCTTC. It encodes CASSEGMRGYTF.

V and J are TRBV11-3 and TRBJ2-2, with 9 bases matching TRBD1. After removal of 5 bases from V and 6 bases from J, the junction contained 4 bases not matched to a gene. CDR1 SGHNT and CDR2 YENEEA come from the germline V gene. The CDR3 has 14 residues. The CDR3 coding sequence is TGTGCCAGCAGCCCTAGGACAGGGGCCGGGGAGCTGTTTTTT. Translation gives CASSPRTGAGELFF.

This chain joins TRBV12-3 or TRBV12-4 and TRBJ1-6, with unresolved D. The CDR3 has 11 residues. The germline V and J ends were trimmed by 6 bases and 8 bases, with 5 bases remaining between them. The CDR3 DNA sequence: TGTGCCAGCAGCCTTGATTCACCCCTCCACTTT. Encoded protein: CASSLDSPLHF.

CDR3 residues: CASNRDSAYGYTF. As DNA, the CDR3 is TGTGCCAGTAACCGGGACAGTGCCTATGGCTACACCTTC. The chain carries TRBV19 and TRBJ1-2; 7 bases line up with TRBD1. The CDR3 spans 13 residues. Germline V gene lookup returns CDR1 LNHDA and CDR2 SQIVND (reference sequence). Trimming at V came to 7 bases and at J to 4 bases, leaving 6 bases not matched to a gene.

This chain links TRBV19 with TRBJ2-7, with D maybe TRBD1 (5 bases). Germline CDR1 and CDR2: LNHDA and SQIVND (reference sequence). There are 13 residues in the CDR3. Between the trimmed V and J ends, which lost 1 base and 6 bases, there was a span of 10 bases. As DNA, the CDR3 is TGTGCCAGTAGTATAGTAGCAGGGTTCGAGCAGTACGTC. Its protein is CASSIVAGFEQYV.

The gene calls are TRBV11-2 and TRBJ1-2; 9 bases agree with TRBD1. Trimming took 5 bases from V and 7 from J; bases not matched to a gene: 11. From germline, CDR1 is SGHAT and CDR2 FQNNGV. This CDR3 has 15 amino acids. CDR3 coding DNA: TGTGCCAGCAGCCCCTTTGGACAGGGGTTCGGTGGCTACACCTTC. This gives the protein CASSPFGQGFGGYTF.

This clone was recorded a few times. The chain combines TRBV2 with TRBJ1-2; D is perhaps TRBD1 (5 bases). Germline V gives CDR1 SNHLY, CDR2 FYNNEI. V lost 4 bases and J lost 8, with 17 bases in between. The CDR3 spans 14 residues. CDR3 DNA: TGTGCCAGCAGTGTAGAGGCCAGGGTGGTAGGCTACACCTTC. Translating gives CASSVEARVVGYTF.

This sequence joins TRBV2 and TRBJ1-5, with 7 bases lining up with TRBD1. In germline, CDR1 is SNHLY, CDR2 FYNNEI. Trimming took 10 bases from V and 3 from J; bases not matched to a gene: 3. The CDR3 covers 12 residues. The CDR3 region has the DNA TGTGCCACCGGGACAGTCAATCAGCCCCAGCATTTT. It codes for CATGTVNQPQHF.

V and J are TRBV6-4 and TRBJ1-2; 8 bases are shared with TRBD1. Germline CDR1 is MRHNA and CDR2 is SNTAGT. The CDR3 spans 14 residues. V trimming: 2 bases; J trimming: 8 bases; junction bases outside the gene matches: 7. The CDR3 nucleotides read TGTGCCAGCAGTGACGGTCAGGGGGCGCGGGGCTACACCTTC. Its protein is CASSDGQGARGYTF.

In DNA, the CDR3 is TGTGCCACCAGTGATTGGACAGGGGGGGCCGGGGAGCTGTTTTTT. Translation gives CATSDWTGGAGELFF. The V call is TRBV24-1, the J call TRBJ2-2, with 10 bases fitting TRBD1. The CDR3 runs to 15 residues. V shed 2 bases and J 6 bases; nucleotides not matched to a gene: 2. The germline gives CDR1 KGHDR, CDR2 SFDVKD.

The chain has TRBV2 and TRBJ1-1, with a weak D call TRBD1 (6 bases). The V end was cut by 9 bases, the J end by 0 bases, with 14 bases between. The CDR3 loop spans 14 amino acids. CDR1 and CDR2 from the germline V gene are SNHLY and FYNNEI. In nucleotides, the CDR3 is TGTGCCAGACAAACAGGGTCCATGAACACTGAAGCTTTCTTT. Translating gives CARQTGSMNTEAFF.

The CDR3 loop reads CAISGGSAGYTF. Written as DNA, the CDR3 is TGTGCCATCAGCGGGGGATCGGCGGGCTACACCTTC. The chain has TRBV10-3 and TRBJ1-2; D perhaps matches TRBD1 (5 bases). CDR3 length: 12 amino acids. Germline V gene lookup returns CDR1 ENHRY and CDR2 SYGVKD. V dropped 6 bases and J dropped 8 bases, with 13 bases sitting between them.

This chain links TRBV5-4 with TRBJ2-7; 10 bases are shared with TRBD1. This CDR3 comprises 14 residues. Germline CDR1 SGHNT, CDR2 YYREEE (reference sequence). The ends lost 0 bases at V and 4 bases at J; junction bases unmatched: 1. The CDR3 sequence: CASSLGTGGYEQYF. The CDR3 DNA reads TGTGCCAGCAGCTTGGGGACAGGGGGATACGAGCAGTACTTC.

The CDR3 DNA sequence: TGCGCCAGCAGCCAAGATACCCCTCGTTTACTAGCGTCTCCCTCCTACAATGAGCAGTTCTTC. As protein: CASSQDTPRLLASPSYNEQFF. This chain connects TRBV4-3 to TRBJ2-1; TRBD2 aligns across 7 bases. The CDR3 is made up of 21 amino acids. Unmatched junction bases numbered 17, after V lost 0 bases and J lost 0 bases. Germline CDR1 is LGHNA and CDR2 is YSLEER.

The chain links TRBV11-3 to TRBJ2-2; tentative D call: TRBD1 (5 bases). Germline assignment: CDR1 SGHNT and CDR2 YENEEA. This CDR3 comprises 15 residues. V was trimmed by 3 bases and J by 5 bases, leaving 13 bases between them. The CDR3 protein is CASSLSRVGTGELFF. Here the CDR3 DNA reads TGTGCCAGCAGCTTGAGCAGGGTTGGAACCGGGGAGCTGTTTTTT.

The genes are TRBV12-3 or TRBV12-4 and TRBJ2-7, with D unclear. The V and J ends lost 5 bases and 0 bases respectively, with 8 bases between them. The CDR3 length is 13 residues. The CDR3 is CASSRRLSYEQYF. The CDR3 coding sequence is TGTGCCAGCAGTCGACGCCTCTCCTACGAGCAGTACTTC.

The V gene is TRBV25-1, the J gene TRBJ2-3; no definite D call. The germline V gene encodes CDR1 MGHDK and CDR2 SYGVNS. Between the trimmed V and J ends, which lost 4 bases and 2 bases, there was a span of 16 bases. The CDR3 contains 16 residues. This CDR3 is CASSAVLPESTDTQYF. CDR3 bases: TGTGCCAGCAGTGCCGTTCTCCCCGAGTCCACAGATACGCAGTATTTT. The whole variable domain, remainder taken from reference TRBV25-1 and TRBJ2-3, is EADIYQTPRYLVIGTGKKITLECSQTMGHDKMYWYQQDPGMELHLIHYSYGVNSTEKGDLSSESTVSRIRTEHFPLTLESARPSHTSQYLCASSAVLPESTDTQYFGPGTRLTVL.

V and J are TRBV5-6 and TRBJ2-6; no definite D call. With 0 bases removed from V and 3 bases from J, the gap between germline ends came to 10 bases. The germline V gene has CDR1 SGHDT and CDR2 YYEEEE. The CDR3 is 16 amino acids. The CDR3 DNA is TGTGCCAGCAGCTTGGTGTATTTAGGTGGGGCCAACGTCCTGACTTTC. This gives the protein CASSLVYLGGANVLTF.

The chain has TRBV3-1 (or the pseudogene TRBV3-2) and TRBJ1-3, with 7 bases identical to TRBD1. V shed 1 base and J 7 bases; nucleotides not matched to a gene: 10. Germline V gene data show CDR1 as LGHDT and CDR2 as YNNKEL (reference sequence). The CDR3 loop spans 16 amino acids. The CDR3 loop reads CASSQARGQPLNTIYF. The CDR3 DNA sequence: TGTGCCAGCAGCCAAGCCCGGGGACAGCCTTTGAACACCATATATTTT.

This chain joins TRBV11-3 and TRBJ2-3; a weak D match, TRBD2 (6 bases). Trimming cost V 6 bases and J 4 bases, with 14 bases left between them. Germline CDR1 and CDR2: SGHNT and YENEEA. The CDR3 has 14 residues. CDR3 protein: CASSYRDSADTQYF. The CDR3 coding sequence is TGTGCCAGCAGTTATAGGGACTCCGCAGATACGCAGTATTTT.

V gene TRBV9 combines with J gene TRBJ1-4; maybe TRBD1 (5 bases). Germline assignment: CDR1 SGDLS and CDR2 YYNGEE. The V and J ends lost 0 bases and 4 bases respectively, with 10 bases between them. The CDR3 has 15 residues. CDR3 in amino acids: CASSVEGTVNEKLFF. The CDR3 DNA reads TGTGCCAGCAGCGTAGAGGGGACGGTTAATGAAAAACTGTTTTTT. The whole variable domain, filled in from reference TRBV9 and TRBJ1-4, reads DSGVTQTPKHLITATGQRVTLRCSPRSGDLSVYWYQQSLDQGLQFLIQYYNGEERAKGNILERFSAQQFPDLHSELNLSSLELGDSALYFCASSVEGTVNEKLFFGSGTQLSVL.

This sequence joins TRBV7-2 and TRBJ2-7; tentative D call: TRBD2 (5 bases). Germline assignment: CDR1 SGHTA and CDR2 FQGNSA. The CDR3 consists of 15 residues. V was shortened by 4 bases and J by 6 bases, with 19 bases between the two germline ends. The CDR3 DNA follows: TGTGCCAGCAGCTCCAGGTCGACCGGAGCGGCCGAGCAGTACTTC. This encodes CASSSRSTGAAEQYF.

The rearrangement links TRBV7-9 to TRBJ1-2; D is unclear. This CDR3 spans 13 amino acids. The V end was cut by 5 bases, the J end by 8 bases, with 15 bases between. CDR1 and CDR2 (germline): SEHNR, FQNEAQ (reference sequence). The CDR3 spells CASSPLMEEGYTF. The CDR3 region has the DNA TGTGCCAGCAGCCCCCTCATGGAGGAGGGCTACACCTTC. Together with reference TRBV7-9 and TRBJ1-2, the CDR3 gives the full variable domain: DTGVSQNPRHKITKRGQNVTFRCDPISEHNRLYWYRQTLGQGPEFLTYFQNEAQLEKSRLLSDRFSAERPKGSFSTLEIQRTEQGDSAMYLCASSPLMEEGYTFGSGTRLTVV.

This sequence joins TRBV19 and TRBJ1-2; 7 bases are a match to TRBD1. This CDR3 spans 14 amino acids. With 5 bases clipped from V and 7 bases from J, the junction kept 10 bases outside the gene matches. Germline loops: CDR1 LNHDA, CDR2 SQIVND (reference sequence). Here the CDR3 DNA reads TGTGCCAGTAGTCCATGGACAGGTGGGGGTGGCTACACCTTC. Translating gives CASSPWTGGGGYTF.

This chain uses TRBV6-2 or TRBV6-3 with TRBJ1-5; D is unclear. From germline, CDR1 is MNHEY and CDR2 SVGEGT. Trimming took 2 bases from V and 0 from J, leaving 17 bases between them. The CDR3 extends over 18 amino acids. The CDR3 region is CASSYTRAAPYSNQPQHF. The DNA of the CDR3 is TGTGCCAGCAGTTACACGCGGGCTGCCCCATATAGCAATCAGCCCCAGCATTTT.

The chain combines TRBV6-2 or TRBV6-3 with TRBJ2-7; 7 bases fit TRBD1. Germline CDR1 is MNHEY and CDR2 is SVGEGT. The CDR3 loop spans 17 amino acids. The CDR3, as DNA: TGTGTCAGCAGTAGAAATTGGGACAGAACGATCTCCTACGAGCAGTACGTC. Amino acid sequence: CVSSRNWDRTISYEQYV.

V gene TRBV4-1 combines with J gene TRBJ1-1; 8 bases match TRBD1. This CDR3 spans 15 amino acids. Germline values: CDR1 MGHRA, CDR2 YSYEKL. Trimming cost V 3 bases and J 6 bases; bases outside gene matches: 9. CDR3 coding DNA: TGCGCCAGCAGCCAGCCGGACAGGGATCAGCCTGAAGCTTTCTTT. It translates to CASSQPDRDQPEAFF.

The J gene is TRBJ2-5, the V gene TRBV29-1, with a possible D match to TRBD1 (6 bases). CDR3 length: 11 residues. Per germline, CDR1 SQVTM and CDR2 ANQGSEA. Trimming took 6 bases from V and 4 from J, leaving 9 bases between them. CDR3 DNA: TGCAGCGTCGTACAGGGAGAGACCCAGTACTTC. This codes for CSVVQGETQYF.

The genes are TRBV13 and TRBJ2-3; D is undetermined. The CDR3 length is 15 residues. V was clipped by 5 bases and J by 1 base, with 13 bases between them. Germline CDR1 PRHDT, CDR2 FYEKMQ (reference sequence). CDR3 sequence reads: CASSPPTYGTDTQYF. CDR3 DNA: TGTGCCAGCAGCCCCCCCACATACGGCACAGATACGCAGTATTTT.

V and J are TRBV30 and TRBJ1-1; possible D gene TRBD1, 5 bases. V was trimmed by 3 bases and J by 0 bases, leaving 35 bases between them. Germline loops: CDR1 GTSNPN, CDR2 SVGIG (reference sequence). This CDR3 comprises 22 residues. The CDR3 loop is CAWRGLSGMTRQLQTMNTEAFF. The CDR3 DNA is TGTGCCTGGAGGGGTCTTTCTGGGATGACCCGACAGCTCCAGACCATGAACACTGAAGCTTTCTTT.

The genes are TRBV19 and TRBJ1-1; 11 positions agree with TRBD1. V trimming: 6 bases; J trimming: 11 bases; junction bases outside the gene matches: 11. The germline CDR1 and CDR2 sequences are LNHDA and SQIVND (reference sequence). This CDR3 spans 14 amino acids. CDR3 coding DNA: TGTGCCAGTAGACTCGGGACAGGGGGGAGGGACGCTTTCTTT. This gives the protein CASRLGTGGRDAFF.